This T cell receptor (beta chain) appears in the sequencing data of a study of blood T cell repertoires in COVID-19 (TCRdb year 2020). For context, the study as a whole: The collaborator samples originated in the United States, Italy and Spain and spanned the acute and convalescent phases of COVID-19. The dataset comprised deeply sampled blood TCRbeta repertoires from subjects exposed to, actively infected with, or recovered from COVID-19. Where available, HLA class I and class II types were taken from metadata supplied by the sample provider and were not determined by assay-based typing. Sample metadata almost always included a de-identified subject ID, COVID-19 status, age in years and sex. A freely available public database, intended as a resource for researchers studying the immune response to SARS-CoV-2, is where the repertoires were released. The samples were drawn from the first 160 participants of the ongoing ImmuneRACE study and from 1,254 subjects provided by 6 global collaborators. The material from the prospective study consisted of cDNA or gDNA derived from T cells, B-cell-depleted T cells, or PBMCs.

TCRbeta CDR3 regions were amplified from genomic DNA using the immunoSEQ Assay, a bias-controlled multiplex PCR. As for how the authors treated the data: The number of nucleated cells in each sample was estimated from the amplification of reference gene primers within the assay. To quantify the absolute abundance of each unique TCRbeta CDR3 rearrangement, sequence reads were collapsed and filtered. For each sample, productive Simpson clonality was calculated as the square root of Simpson's diversity index over productive rearrangements. TCRdb holds this immuneACCESS table with in-frame rearrangements only. Some clones are missing; in checked studies, unresolved V genes explain under half, and the rest has no known cause. V, J and clone size were drawn from that table, and D and trimming were deduced from the DNA. The sample yields just under 95,000 clones; around 80% were counted once. Around a fifth of the sample rests with the top ten.

As for this clone: Its target antigen remains unknown. The sample holds no much larger clone one base away, and base qualities are not on file.

General study outcomes and caveats: Clinical and demographic metadata were provided uncurated, with the amount varying by source and participant.

The collaborating institutions used their own protocols to collect whole blood in K2EDTA tubes. Collaborator samples were shipped for TCRbeta analysis as frozen whole blood, isolated PBMCs, or DNA extracted from either sample type. Sequences LGHDT (CDR1) and YNNKEL (CDR2) are obtained from the germline V gene (reference sequence). The CDR3 covers 13 residues, taking in both the cysteine and the phenylalanine. Of all the DNA, just the CDR3 is kept, 39 bases in frame from base 1. Trimming takes 2 bases off V and 14 bases off J; junction bases not matched to a gene: 7. The chain is encoded by TRBV3-1 (or the pseudogene TRBV3-2) joined to TRBJ2-3; 10 bases in the junction line up with TRBD2. The sample taken for sequencing was peripheral blood. The TCR was taken from a human donor in a cohort sampled during active COVID-19. DNA sequence: TGTGCCAGCAGCCAAACCGAGCGGGGGGGGCGGTATTTT. Its product reads: CASSQTERGGRYF.